This TCR beta chain appears in the sequencing data of a study of shared clonotypes between healthy human individuals. Sequencing used immunoSEQ multiplex PCR; TCRdb keeps in-frame clones, though not all of them. The sample holds roughly 2,300,000 clones, around 90% seen once. Input material: naive CD4+ T cells from PBMCs. Subset described: CD45RA+ positively selected. This receptor was obtained from a man aged 18 to 35 in good health. Some clones in this sample may be carry-over from other donors' samples.

The CDR3 loop is CAWSGAGQSYEQYF. The CDR3 DNA reads TGTGCCTGGAGCGGGGCAGGACAATCCTACGAGCAGTACTTC. This rearrangement joins TRBV30 to TRBJ2-7; D might be TRBD1 or TRBD2, each matching 5 bases. V shed 3 bases and J shed 1 base, with 13 bases lying between them. Germline loops: CDR1 GTSNPN, CDR2 SVGIG (reference sequence). The CDR3 is made up of 14 amino acids.